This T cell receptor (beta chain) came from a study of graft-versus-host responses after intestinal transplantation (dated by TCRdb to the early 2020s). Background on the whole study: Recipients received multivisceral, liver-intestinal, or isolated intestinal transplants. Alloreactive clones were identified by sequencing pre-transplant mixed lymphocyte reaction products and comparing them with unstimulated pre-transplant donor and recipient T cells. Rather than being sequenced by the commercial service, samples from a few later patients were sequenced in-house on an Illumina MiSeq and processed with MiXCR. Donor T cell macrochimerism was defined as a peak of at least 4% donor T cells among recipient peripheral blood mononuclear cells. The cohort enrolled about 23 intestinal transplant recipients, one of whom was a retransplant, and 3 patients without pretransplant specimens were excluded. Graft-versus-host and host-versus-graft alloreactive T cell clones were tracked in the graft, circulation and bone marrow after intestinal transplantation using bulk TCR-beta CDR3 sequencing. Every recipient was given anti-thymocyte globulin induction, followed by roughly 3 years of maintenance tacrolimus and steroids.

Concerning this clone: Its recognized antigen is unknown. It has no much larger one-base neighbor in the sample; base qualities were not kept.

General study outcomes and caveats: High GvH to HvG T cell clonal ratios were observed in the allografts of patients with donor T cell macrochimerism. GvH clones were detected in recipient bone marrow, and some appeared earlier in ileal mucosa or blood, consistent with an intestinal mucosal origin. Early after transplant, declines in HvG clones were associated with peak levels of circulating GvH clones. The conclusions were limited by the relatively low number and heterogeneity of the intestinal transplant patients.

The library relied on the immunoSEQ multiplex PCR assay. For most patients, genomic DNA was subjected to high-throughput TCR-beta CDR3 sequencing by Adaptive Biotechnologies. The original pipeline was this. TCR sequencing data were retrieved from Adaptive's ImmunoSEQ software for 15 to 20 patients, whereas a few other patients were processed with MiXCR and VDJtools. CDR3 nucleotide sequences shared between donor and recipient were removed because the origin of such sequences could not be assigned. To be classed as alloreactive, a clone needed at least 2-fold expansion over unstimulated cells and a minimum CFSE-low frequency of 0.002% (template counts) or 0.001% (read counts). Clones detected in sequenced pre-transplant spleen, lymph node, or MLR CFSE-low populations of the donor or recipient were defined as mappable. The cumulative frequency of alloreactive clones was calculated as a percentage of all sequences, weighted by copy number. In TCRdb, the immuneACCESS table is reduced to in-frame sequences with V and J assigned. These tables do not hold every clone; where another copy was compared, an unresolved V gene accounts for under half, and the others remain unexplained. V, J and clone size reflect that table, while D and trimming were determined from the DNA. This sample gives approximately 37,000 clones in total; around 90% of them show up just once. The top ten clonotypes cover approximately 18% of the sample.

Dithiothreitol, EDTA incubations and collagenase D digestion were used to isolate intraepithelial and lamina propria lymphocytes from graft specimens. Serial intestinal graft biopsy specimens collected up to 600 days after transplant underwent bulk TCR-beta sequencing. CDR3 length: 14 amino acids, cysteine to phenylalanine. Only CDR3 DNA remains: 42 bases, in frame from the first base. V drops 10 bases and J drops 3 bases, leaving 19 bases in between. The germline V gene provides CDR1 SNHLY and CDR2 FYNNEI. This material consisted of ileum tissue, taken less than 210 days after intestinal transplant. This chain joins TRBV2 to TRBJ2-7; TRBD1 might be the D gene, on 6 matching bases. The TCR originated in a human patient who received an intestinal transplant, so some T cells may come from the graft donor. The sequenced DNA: TGTGCCACCGCCCAGGGGTCTCCCCTCTACGAGCAGTACTTC. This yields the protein CATAQGSPLYEQYF.